These 14 T cell receptor beta chains share one sample of origin, sequenced in a study of shared clonotypes between healthy human individuals. Profiled with immunoSEQ multiplex PCR; TCRdb holds only in-frame clones, not every one. The table shows millions of clones, with more than 85% occurring only once. Specimen: naive CD4+ T cells from PBMCs. Subset given: CD45RA+ positively selected. The receptors come from a man aged 18 to 29 in good health. Some clones in this sample may be carry-over from other donors' samples.

Only a few counts were recorded for this clone. CDR3: CASSSPPGELFF. As DNA, the CDR3 is TGTGCCAGCAGCTCACCTCCCGGGGAGCTGTTTTTT. The chain recombines TRBV7-9 with TRBJ2-2; no clear D. The germline CDR1 and CDR2 sequences are SEHNR and FQNEAQ (reference sequence). The ends were cut back, 4 bases at V and 6 bases at J, with 6 bases in the middle. This CDR3 is built from 12 residues.

The chain links TRBV11-3 to TRBJ2-7; D remains ambiguous. V was trimmed by 3 bases and J by 4 bases, leaving 13 bases between them. The germline V gene encodes CDR1 SGHNT and CDR2 YENEEA. This CDR3 has 14 amino acids. CDR3 sequence reads: CASSFLPGTYEQYF. The CDR3 nucleotides read TGTGCCAGCAGCTTTCTTCCGGGTACATACGAGCAGTACTTC.

Comment on this clone: Different DNA sequences within this sample yield the same CDR3. The V gene is TRBV5-1, the J gene TRBJ2-7; no reliable D call. This CDR3 is built from 13 residues. Trimming shortened V by 3 bases and J by 2 bases, and 9 bases separated the two germline ends. Per germline, CDR1 SGHRS and CDR2 YFSETQ. The CDR3 region has the DNA TGCGCCAGCAGCTCGGGTGTGACCTACGAGCAGTACTTC. Translated, it gives CASSSGVTYEQYF.

The rearrangement uses TRBV5-1 and TRBJ2-1; 9 nucleotides align to TRBD1. CDR3 size: 15 residues. CDR1 SGHRS and CDR2 YFSETQ come from the germline V gene. With 2 bases clipped from V and 3 bases from J, the junction kept 3 bases outside the gene matches. The CDR3 reads CASSFTGGGYNEQFF. For the CDR3, the DNA is TGCGCCAGCAGCTTTACAGGGGGCGGCTACAATGAGCAGTTCTTC.

This clone has just one count. The rearrangement uses TRBV14 and TRBJ1-4; TRBD1 matches at 9 bases. V trimming: 4 bases; J trimming: 10 bases; junction bases outside the gene matches: 13. Germline lookup yields CDR1 SGHDN and CDR2 FVKESK. The CDR3 spans 16 residues. CDR3 loop: CASSPNLDRGFRKLFF. For the CDR3, the DNA is TGTGCCAGCAGCCCAAACTTGGACAGGGGCTTCCGAAAACTGTTTTTT.

This sequence joins TRBV27 and TRBJ1-1; TRBD1 matches 8 bases. CDR3 size: 16 residues. CDR1 is MNHEY and CDR2 is SMNVEV in the germline V gene (reference sequence). V shed 5 bases and J 0 bases; nucleotides not matched to a gene: 8. The CDR3 DNA is TGTGCCAGCAGTCTAGCCAGGGGGCGGGTGAACACTGAAGCTTTCTTT. Amino acids: CASSLARGRVNTEAFF.

The V call is TRBV5-1, the J call TRBJ2-7; the D gene is possibly TRBD2 (6 bases). V shed 4 bases and J shed 4 bases, with 15 bases lying between them. The CDR3 sequence is 14 residues long. Germline V gene sequence: CDR1 SGHRS, CDR2 YFSETQ. The CDR3 DNA sequence: TGCGCCAGCAGCCAGCCGGGACTTTCATACGAGCAGTACTTC. This translates into CASSQPGLSYEQYF.

The chain combines TRBV7-9 with TRBJ2-1, with 9 bases fitting TRBD1. After removal of 8 bases from V and 3 bases from J, the junction contained 2 bases not matched to a gene. CDR1 is SEHNR, CDR2 FQNEAQ, per germline (reference sequence). The CDR3 totals 13 residues. The CDR3 nucleotides are TGTGCCAGCCGGACAGGGGACTACAATGAGCAGTTCTTC. Protein: CASRTGDYNEQFF.

The genes are TRBV7-8 and TRBJ2-1, with a tentative D call TRBD2 (6 bases). CDR3 length: 15 residues. Germline V gene sequence: CDR1 SGHVS, CDR2 FQNEAQ. V was clipped by 5 bases and J by 3 bases, with 14 bases between them. CDR3 coding DNA: TGTGCCAGCAGCATACTAGCTATATACTACAATGAGCAGTTCTTC. Translated, it gives CASSILAIYYNEQFF.

The genes are TRBV5-1 and TRBJ2-1, with D possibly being TRBD1 or TRBD2 (6 bases each). Germline V lookup: CDR1 SGHRS, CDR2 YFSETQ. There are 17 residues in the CDR3. V gave up 1 base and J gave up 1 base, with 15 bases separating them. CDR3 region: CASSLRLGAGSYNEQFF. The CDR3 DNA reads TGCGCCAGCAGCTTGAGGTTGGGGGCGGGATCCTACAATGAGCAGTTCTTC.

V gene TRBV5-1 combines with J gene TRBJ1-2; 9 nucleotides match TRBD1. J gave up 8 bases and V 3 bases, and 17 bases lay outside the gene matches. There are 17 residues in the CDR3. Germline V gene lookup returns CDR1 SGHRS and CDR2 YFSETQ. DNA of the CDR3: TGCGCCAGCAGCTCTGATCGGGACAGGGCTCTCCTAGGGGGCTACACCTTC. Its translation: CASSSDRDRALLGGYTF.

The CDR3 protein is CASSLVGGYSNQPQHF. The CDR3 DNA reads as TGCGCCAGCAGCTTGGTGGGGGGATATAGCAATCAGCCCCAGCATTTT. This sequence joins TRBV5-1 and TRBJ1-5; D might be TRBD1 (5 bases). The V gene's germline CDR1 is SGHRS and CDR2 YFSETQ. The V end was cut by 0 bases, the J end by 0 bases, with 10 bases between. The CDR3 is made up of 16 amino acids.

The chain combines TRBV7-7 with TRBJ2-1; maybe TRBD1 (5 bases). CDR1 is SSHAT, CDR2 FNYEAQ, per germline (reference sequence). V lost 5 bases to trimming and J lost 0 bases, with 11 bases between them. The CDR3 is 15 residues long. The CDR3 nucleotides read TGTGCCAGCAGCCTTCAGACAGCCTCCTACAATGAGCAGTTCTTC. It yields the protein CASSLQTASYNEQFF.

For this clone: A much larger clone differs by one base, so this may be a read error. The chain uses TRBV9 and TRBJ2-3; D is perhaps TRBD2 (5 bases). CDR3 length: 12 residues. Germline V gene lookup returns CDR1 SGDLS and CDR2 YYNGEE. V was shortened by 4 bases and J by 4 bases, with 7 bases between the two germline ends. For the CDR3, the DNA is TGTGCCAGCAGCCTCGGGGCAGATACGCAGTATTTT. This encodes CASSLGADTQYF.